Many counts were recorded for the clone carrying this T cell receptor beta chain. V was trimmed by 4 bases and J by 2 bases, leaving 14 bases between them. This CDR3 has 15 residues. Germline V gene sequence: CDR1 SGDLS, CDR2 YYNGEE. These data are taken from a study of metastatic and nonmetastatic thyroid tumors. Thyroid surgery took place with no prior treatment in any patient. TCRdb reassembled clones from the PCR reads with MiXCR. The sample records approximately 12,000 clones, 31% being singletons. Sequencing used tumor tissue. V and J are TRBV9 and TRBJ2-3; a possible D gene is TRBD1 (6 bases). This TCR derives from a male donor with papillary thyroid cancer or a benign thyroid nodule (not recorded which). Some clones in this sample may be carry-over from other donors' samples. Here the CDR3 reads CASSHTGTTTDTQYF. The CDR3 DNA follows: TGTGCCAGCAGCCATACCGGGACAACCACAGATACGCAGTATTTT.